These 15 T cell receptor beta chains share one sample of origin, sequenced in a study of blood T cell repertoires in COVID-19. Libraries were prepared by immunoSEQ multiplex PCR; TCRdb keeps only in-frame clonotypes and omits some of them. The table lists some 140,000 clones, about 79% of them singletons. The specimen sequenced was peripheral blood. The receptors come from a woman aged 80 or over with acute or convalescent COVID-19.

The V and J genes are TRBV29-1 and TRBJ1-1, with D possibly matching TRBD1 (5 bases). Germline V gene sequence: CDR1 SQVTM, CDR2 ANQGSEA. The V end was cut by 1 base, the J end by 6 bases, with 12 bases between. This CDR3 has 13 residues. CDR3 protein: CSVEGVRESEAFF. DNA for the CDR3: TGCAGCGTTGAAGGTGTCAGGGAATCTGAAGCTTTCTTT.

As concerns this clone: The conserved phenylalanine or tryptophan normally closing the CDR3 is absent here, so this likely arose from a read error. The DNA is omitted, as the CDR3 cannot be located on it reliably, and the CDR3 follows TCRdb's listing. CDR3 protein: CAWRNVGDRGSAV. The V call is TRBV30, the J call TRBJ1-2; TRBD1, the table's D call, was not compared with the DNA. The CDR3 totals 13 residues, both ends included. CDR1 is GTSNPN and CDR2 is SVGIG in the germline V gene (reference sequence).

The rearrangement links TRBV13 to TRBJ2-7, with 10 nucleotides matching TRBD1. Germline V gene lookup returns CDR1 PRHDT and CDR2 FYEKMQ (reference sequence). With V trimmed by 1 base and J by 2 bases, 5 bases remained unmatched. The CDR3 is 16 amino acids. DNA for the CDR3: TGTGCCAGCAGCTTAGAGGACAGGGGGTCCCCCTACGAGCAGTACTTC. Protein product: CASSLEDRGSPYEQYF. Supplemented by reference TRBV13 and TRBJ2-7, the full variable domain reads AAGVIQSPRHLIKEKRETATLKCYPIPRHDTVYWYQQGPGQDPQFLISFYEKMQSDKGSIPDRFSAQQFSDYHSELNMSSLELGDSALYFCASSLEDRGSPYEQYFGPGTRLTVT.

The chain has TRBV30 and TRBJ2-3; weak D call: TRBD1 (6 bases). From germline, CDR1 is GTSNPN and CDR2 SVGIG (reference sequence). CDR3 length equals 17 residues. Trimming took 3 bases from V and 1 from J, leaving 20 bases between them. CDR3 nucleotide sequence: TGTGCCTGGAGCGAGAACCCCCTGGACAGCCGCACAGATACGCAGTATTTT. This encodes CAWSENPLDSRTDTQYF.

The chain recombines TRBV12-3 or TRBV12-4 with TRBJ1-5; D is unclear. CDR3 length: 12 amino acids. Between the trimmed V and J ends, which lost 3 bases and 7 bases, there was a span of 7 bases. The CDR3: CASSFRSQPQHF. CDR3 sequence (DNA): TGTGCCAGCAGTTTTCGAAGCCAGCCCCAGCATTTT.

This chain uses TRBV11-2 with TRBJ1-1; D ambiguous. CDR1 and CDR2 (germline): SGHAT, FQNNGV. The V end lost 0 bases, the J end lost 4 bases, and 12 bases lay between the germline ends. The length of the CDR3 is 15 residues. The CDR3 DNA sequence: TGTGCCAGCAGCTTAGAATCGGGGTTACTCACTGAAGCTTTCTTT. Its protein is CASSLESGLLTEAFF.

This clone turned up a few times. The CDR3 here is CASSLAFRDRRSYEQYF. The CDR3 bases are TGTGCCAGCAGCTTGGCCTTCCGGGACAGGCGATCCTACGAGCAGTACTTC. This sequence joins TRBV5-6 and TRBJ2-7; 8 bases are shared with TRBD1. This CDR3 spans 17 amino acids. V was pared by 0 bases and J by 1 base, with 9 bases of the junction left unmatched. Germline V gene sequence: CDR1 SGHDT, CDR2 YYEEEE.

The chain joins TRBV5-1 to TRBJ1-2, with D tentatively TRBD1 (5 bases). V shed 4 bases and J shed 4 bases, with 14 bases lying between them. The CDR3 extends over 14 amino acids. Germline-derived CDR1 and CDR2 are SGHRS and YFSETQ. CDR3 residues: CASSPGLMGYGYTF. The CDR3 DNA reads TGCGCCAGCAGCCCGGGACTGATGGGCTATGGCTACACCTTC.

DNA of the CDR3: TGTGCCAGCAGTTACGGTGACAGCGGGGGCACAGATACGCAGTATTTT. Translated: CASSYGDSGGTDTQYF. V gene TRBV6-2 or TRBV6-3 combines with J gene TRBJ2-3, with 7 bases aligning to TRBD2. After removal of 2 bases from V and 1 base from J, the junction contained 6 bases not matched to a gene. Germline lookup yields CDR1 MNHEY and CDR2 SVGEGT. The CDR3 consists of 16 residues.

The chain links TRBV19 to TRBJ2-5, with TRBD1 as a possible D gene (6 bases). V was pared by 7 bases and J by 5 bases, with 17 bases between. Germline V gene lookup returns CDR1 LNHDA and CDR2 SQIVND (reference sequence). This CDR3 comprises 14 residues. The CDR3 DNA sequence: TGTGCCAGTACCACTAAGGGGGTCATGGAGACCCAGTACTTC. Amino acids: CASTTKGVMETQYF.

CDR3 region: CATLEALNTGELFF. In DNA, the CDR3 is TGTGCCACGTTAGAAGCGCTTAACACCGGGGAGCTGTTTTTT. The rearrangement uses TRBV19 and TRBJ2-2; D gene ambiguous. The ends were cut back, 10 bases at V and 2 bases at J, with 14 bases in the middle. The germline V gene encodes CDR1 LNHDA and CDR2 SQIVND (reference sequence). The CDR3 totals 14 residues. Combining the CDR3 with reference TRBV19 and TRBJ2-2 gives the whole variable domain DGGITQSPKYLFRKEGQNVTLSCEQNLNHDAMYWYRQDPGQGLRLIYYSQIVNDFQKGDIAEGYSVSREKKESFPLTVTSAQKNPTAFYLCATLEALNTGELFFGEGSRLTVL.

The chain is built from TRBV18 and TRBJ2-5; 10 bases agree with TRBD1. Germline loops: CDR1 KGHSH, CDR2 LQKENI. The CDR3 contains 17 residues. The trim removed 5 bases at V and 2 bases at J, leaving 11 bases unmatched. The CDR3 spells CASSISPGTGVQETQYF. The CDR3 nucleotides are TGTGCCAGCTCAATAAGCCCAGGGACAGGGGTGCAAGAGACCCAGTACTTC.

The chain combines TRBV4-2 with TRBJ1-1, with D possibly TRBD1 on 5 matching bases. Germline V gene data show CDR1 as LGHNA and CDR2 as YNFKEQ. The CDR3 is 15 residues long. The V end lost 6 bases, the J end lost 1 base, and 15 bases lay between the germline ends. CDR3 sequence (DNA): TGTGCCAGCAGGCTAGACGACAGCCGGAACACTGAAGCTTTCTTT. It yields the protein CASRLDDSRNTEAFF.

The chain couples TRBV15 to TRBJ1-1; the match to TRBD1 covers 9 bases. This CDR3 is 17 amino acids long. Germline V gene lookup returns CDR1 LNHNV and CDR2 YYDKDF (reference sequence). Trimming removed 0 bases from V and 0 bases from J; junction bases left unmatched: 5. The DNA for the CDR3 is TGTGCCACCAGCAGAGATCTAGGACAGGGGATGAACACTGAAGCTTTCTTT. It codes for CATSRDLGQGMNTEAFF.

V is TRBV7-2 and J is TRBJ1-5; perhaps TRBD1 as D (5 bases). Germline V CDR1 and CDR2: SGHTA, FQGNSA. V lost 5 bases and J 3 bases, leaving 11 bases between the germline ends. CDR3 size: 14 residues. This chain's CDR3 is CASSPAGDNQPQHF. CDR3 DNA sequence: TGTGCCAGCAGCCCGGCGGGGGACAATCAGCCCCAGCATTTT.